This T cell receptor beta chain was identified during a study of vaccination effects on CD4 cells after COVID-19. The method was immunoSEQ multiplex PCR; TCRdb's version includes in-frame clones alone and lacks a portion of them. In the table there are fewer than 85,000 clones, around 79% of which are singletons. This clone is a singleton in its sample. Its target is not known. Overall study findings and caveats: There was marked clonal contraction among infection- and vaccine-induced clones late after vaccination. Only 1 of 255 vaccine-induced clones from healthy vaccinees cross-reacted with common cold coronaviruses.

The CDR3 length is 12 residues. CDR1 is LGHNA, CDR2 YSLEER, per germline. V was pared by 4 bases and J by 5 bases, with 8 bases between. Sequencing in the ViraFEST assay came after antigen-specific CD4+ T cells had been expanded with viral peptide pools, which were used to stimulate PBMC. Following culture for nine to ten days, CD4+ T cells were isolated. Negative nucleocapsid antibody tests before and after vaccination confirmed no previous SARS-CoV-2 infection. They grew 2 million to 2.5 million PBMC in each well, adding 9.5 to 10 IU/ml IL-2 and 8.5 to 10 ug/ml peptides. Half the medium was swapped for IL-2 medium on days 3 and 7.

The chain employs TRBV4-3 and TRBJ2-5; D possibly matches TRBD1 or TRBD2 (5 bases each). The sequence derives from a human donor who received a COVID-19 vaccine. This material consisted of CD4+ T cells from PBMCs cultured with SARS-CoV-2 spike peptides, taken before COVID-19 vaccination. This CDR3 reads CASSRWGETQYF. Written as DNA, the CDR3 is TGCGCCAGCAGCCGGTGGGGGGAGACCCAGTACTTC.